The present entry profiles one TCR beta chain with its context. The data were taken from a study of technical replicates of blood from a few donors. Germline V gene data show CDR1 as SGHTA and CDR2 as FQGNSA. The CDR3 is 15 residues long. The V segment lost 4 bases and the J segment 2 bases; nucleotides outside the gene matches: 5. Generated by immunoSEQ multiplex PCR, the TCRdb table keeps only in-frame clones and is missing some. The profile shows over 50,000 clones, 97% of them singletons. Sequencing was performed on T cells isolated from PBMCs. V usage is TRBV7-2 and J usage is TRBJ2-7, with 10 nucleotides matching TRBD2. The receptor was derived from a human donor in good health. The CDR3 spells CASSSLAGATYEQYF. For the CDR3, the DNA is TGTGCCAGCAGCTCTCTAGCGGGGGCGACCTACGAGCAGTACTTC.